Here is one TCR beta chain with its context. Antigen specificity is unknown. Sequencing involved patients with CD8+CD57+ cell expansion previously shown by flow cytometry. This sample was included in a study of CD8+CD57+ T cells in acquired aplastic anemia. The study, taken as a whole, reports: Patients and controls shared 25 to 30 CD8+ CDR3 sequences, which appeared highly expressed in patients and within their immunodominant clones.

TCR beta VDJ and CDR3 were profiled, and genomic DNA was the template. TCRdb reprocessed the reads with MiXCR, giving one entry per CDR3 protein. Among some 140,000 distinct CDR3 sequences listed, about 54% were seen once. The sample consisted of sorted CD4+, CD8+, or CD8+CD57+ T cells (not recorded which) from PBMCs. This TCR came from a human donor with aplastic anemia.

The CDR3: CASNLLAGGNNEQFF. CDR3 bases: TGTGCCAGCAACTTACTAGCGGGAGGTAATAATGAGCAGTTCTTC. The chain couples TRBV2 to TRBJ2-1, with 12 bases lining up with TRBD2. Germline-derived CDR1 and CDR2 are SNHLY and FYNNEI. After removal of 7 bases from V and 7 bases from J, the junction contained 8 bases not matched to a gene. The CDR3 has 15 residues.